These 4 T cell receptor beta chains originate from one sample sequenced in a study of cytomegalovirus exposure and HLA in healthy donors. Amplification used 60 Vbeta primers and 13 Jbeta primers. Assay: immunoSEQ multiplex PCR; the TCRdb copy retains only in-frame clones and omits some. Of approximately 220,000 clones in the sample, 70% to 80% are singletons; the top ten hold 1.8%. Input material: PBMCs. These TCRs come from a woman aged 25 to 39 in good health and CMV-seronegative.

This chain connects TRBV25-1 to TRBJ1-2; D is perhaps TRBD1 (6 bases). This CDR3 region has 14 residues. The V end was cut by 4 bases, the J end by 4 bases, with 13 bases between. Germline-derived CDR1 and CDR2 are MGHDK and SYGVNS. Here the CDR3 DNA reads TGTGCCAGCAGTGCCAGGGGCAGTGGCTATGGCTACACCTTC. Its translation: CASSARGSGYGYTF.

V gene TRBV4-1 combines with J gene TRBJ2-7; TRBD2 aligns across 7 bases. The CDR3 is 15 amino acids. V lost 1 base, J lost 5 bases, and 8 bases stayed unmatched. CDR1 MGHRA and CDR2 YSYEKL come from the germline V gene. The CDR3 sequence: CASSQGGLVSHEQYF. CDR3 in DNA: TGCGCCAGCAGCCAAGGAGGACTAGTTTCTCACGAGCAGTACTTC.

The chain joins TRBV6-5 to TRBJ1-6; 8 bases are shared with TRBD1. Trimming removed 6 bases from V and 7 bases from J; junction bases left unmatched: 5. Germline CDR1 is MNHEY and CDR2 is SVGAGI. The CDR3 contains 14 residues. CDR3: CASSRGQGNSPLHF. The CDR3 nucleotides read TGTGCCAGCAGCCGCGGACAGGGCAATTCACCCCTCCACTTT.

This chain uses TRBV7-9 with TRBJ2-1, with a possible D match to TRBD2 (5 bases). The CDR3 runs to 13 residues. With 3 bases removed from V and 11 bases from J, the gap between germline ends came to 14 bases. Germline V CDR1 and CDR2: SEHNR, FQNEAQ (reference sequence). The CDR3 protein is CASSFKTTQKQFF. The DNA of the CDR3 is TGTGCCAGCAGCTTTAAGACTACACAAAAGCAGTTCTTC.